A single TCR beta chain is shown here with its context. What it binds is not known. The CDR3 covers 15 residues. The germline V gene has CDR1 SQVTM and CDR2 ANQGSEA. Trimming took 6 bases from V and 5 from J; bases not matched to a gene: 13. The sample belongs to a study of cytomegalovirus exposure and HLA in healthy donors. Study at large: Some 85 million unique TCRs from HLA-typed donors were held in an early data release. Study results and caveats: Earlier findings revealed that most TCR beta V segments proved productive either about 87% or about 30% of the time. V- and J-gene trimming of TCR beta was linked (in a later analysis) to a missense DCLRE1C variant.

Both 60 Vbeta primers and 13 Jbeta primers went into the PCR. TCRdb's table, derived via immunoSEQ multiplex PCR, lists solely in-frame clones and lacks some. The sample shows 100,000 to 150,000 clones, around 68% of them seen only once. V is TRBV29-1 and J is TRBJ2-3, with 8 bases aligning to TRBD2. Sequencing used PBMCs. This TCR came from a man aged 35 to 55 in good health and CMV-seropositive. The CDR3 bases are TGCAGCGTCCTCGCAGCGGGAGTAGTAGAAGATACGCAGTATTTT. Translating it yields CSVLAAGVVEDTQYF.